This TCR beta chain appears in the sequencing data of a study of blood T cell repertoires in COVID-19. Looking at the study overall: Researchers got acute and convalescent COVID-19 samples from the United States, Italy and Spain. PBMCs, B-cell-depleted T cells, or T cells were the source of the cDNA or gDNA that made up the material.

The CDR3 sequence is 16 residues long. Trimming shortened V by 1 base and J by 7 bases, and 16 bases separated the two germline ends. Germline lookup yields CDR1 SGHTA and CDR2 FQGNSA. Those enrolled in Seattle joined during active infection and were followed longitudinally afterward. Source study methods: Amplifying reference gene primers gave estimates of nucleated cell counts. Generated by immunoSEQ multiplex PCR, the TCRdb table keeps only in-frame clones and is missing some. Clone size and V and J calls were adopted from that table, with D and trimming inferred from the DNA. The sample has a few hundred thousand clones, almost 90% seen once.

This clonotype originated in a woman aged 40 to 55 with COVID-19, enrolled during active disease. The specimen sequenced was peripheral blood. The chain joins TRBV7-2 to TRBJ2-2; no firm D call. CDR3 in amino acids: CASSLVSPGLSGELFF. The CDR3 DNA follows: TGTGCCAGCAGCTTAGTTTCTCCAGGCTTGAGCGGGGAGCTGTTTTTT.